The subject of this entry is one TCR beta chain. Germline V lookup: CDR1 KGHSH, CDR2 LQKENI. V lost 3 bases to trimming and J lost 2 bases, with 8 bases between them. There are 14 residues in the CDR3. Source study methods: How many nucleated cells were present was estimated from reference gene primer amplification. Repertoires were generated with immunoSEQ multiplex PCR, while TCRdb's copy carries only in-frame clones and drops some. V, J and clone size derive from that table, while D and trimming were established from the DNA sequence. The data contain approximately 260,000 clones, about 80% of them singletons. The data derive from a study of blood T cell repertoires in COVID-19. On the study more broadly: Both acute and convalescent COVID-19 samples were obtained from the United States, Italy and Spain.

Sequencing input: peripheral blood. The receptor comes from a human donor in a cohort sampled during active COVID-19. This chain links TRBV18 with TRBJ2-4; D ambiguous. CDR3 amino acids: CASSPLASKNIQYF. DNA for the CDR3: TGTGCCAGCTCACCCCTGGCCTCCAAAAACATTCAGTACTTC.